This is a list of T cell receptor beta chains from one sample in a study of long-term antiretroviral therapy in people with HIV. The data were produced by immunoSEQ multiplex PCR, yet TCRdb's version contains in-frame clones alone and is incomplete. Found here are about 40,000 clones, approximately 85% of them singletons; the top ten hold over 5.5%. The material was unsorted PBMCs, obtained 3.1 years after starting antiretroviral therapy. The receptors come from a woman aged 45-60 years with HIV. Both conserved end residues are part of each CDR3. Each record gives: V gene, J gene, D gene, clone size, CDR3 protein, CDR3 DNA. D genes are given only for firm matches. Clone size appears in some rows only: once, few, many, or a class for an expanded clone.

TRBV2	TRBJ2-2	.	.	CASSPRVGGHTGELFF	TGTGCCAGCAGTCCACGGGTCGGGGGGCACACCGGGGAGCTGTTTTTT
TRBV6-1	TRBJ1-3	.	.	CASIQGSGNTIYF	TGTGCCAGCATCCAGGGTAGTGGAAACACCATATATTTT
TRBV2	TRBJ1-2	.	.	CASSGRPGYGYTF	TGTGCCAGCAGTGGTAGACCAGGCTATGGCTACACCTTC
TRBV27	TRBJ1-6	.	.	CASSLVQSYNSPLHF	TGTGCCAGCAGTTTAGTCCAGTCCTATAATTCACCCCTCCACTTT
TRBV5-8	TRBJ1-1	TRBD1	.	CASSFRDRGLYTEAFF	TGTGCCAGCAGCTTCCGGGACAGGGGGCTTTACACTGAAGCTTTCTTT
TRBV5-4	TRBJ1-2	TRBD1	.	CASSLVVGQGSGYTF	TGTGCCAGCAGCTTGGTGGTGGGACAGGGCTCTGGCTACACCTTC
TRBV18	TRBJ2-1	.	once	CASSPGFAVNEQFF	TGTGCCAGCTCACCGGGGTTTGCGGTAAATGAGCAGTTCTTC
TRBV19	TRBJ2-2	TRBD2	.	CASSPVGRGGTGELFF	TGTGCCAGTAGCCCCGTGGGACGGGGAGGGACCGGGGAGCTGTTTTTT
TRBV5-1	TRBJ2-7	TRBD2	.	CASSLSGGSSYEQYF	TGCGCCAGCAGCTTGTCGGGGGGGAGCTCCTACGAGCAGTACTTC
TRBV2	TRBJ1-4	.	.	CASSESGNNEKLFF	TGTGCCAGCAGTGAATCTGGAAATAATGAAAAACTGTTTTTT
TRBV7-8	TRBJ2-1	TRBD1	.	CASSPGGFDEQFF	TGTGCCAGCAGCCCAGGGGGCTTCGATGAGCAGTTCTTC
TRBV5-1	TRBJ1-2	.	.	CASSLESGIGGYTF	TGCGCCAGCAGCTTGGAATCGGGGATTGGAGGCTACACCTTC
TRBV11-2	TRBJ2-7	.	.	CASSLEADRPSYEQYF	TGTGCCAGCAGCTTAGAAGCGGACAGACCCTCCTACGAGCAGTACTTC
TRBV4-2	TRBJ2-5	.	.	CASSQPTGTETQYF	TGTGCCAGCAGCCAACCAACAGGGACAGAGACCCAGTACTTC
TRBV7-9	TRBJ1-1	.	.	CASSPSAAMNTEAFF	TGTGCCAGCAGTCCTTCGGCAGCGATGAACACTGAAGCTTTCTTT
TRBV12-5	TRBJ1-2	.	.	CASGLVLPGRTNYGYTF	TGTGCTAGTGGTTTGGTACTCCCGGGACGGACTAACTATGGCTACACCTTC
TRBV30	TRBJ1-2	.	.	CAWSKGETDGYTF	TGTGCCTGGAGTAAGGGTGAGACGGATGGCTACACCTTC
TRBV9	TRBJ2-2	.	.	CASSVGTSSTGELFF	TGTGCCAGCAGCGTAGGAACTAGCAGCACCGGGGAGCTGTTTTTT
TRBV30	TRBJ1-6	.	.	CAWSPKVAPLHF	TGTGCCTGGAGCCCAAAGGTGGCACCCCTCCACTTT
TRBV7-2	TRBJ1-1	.	.	CASSLYTVMNTEAFF	TGTGCCAGCAGCTTGTACACAGTCATGAACACTGAAGCTTTCTTT
TRBV19	TRBJ1-2	.	.	CASSTNPETNYGYTF	TGTGCCAGTAGTACCAATCCCGAGACTAACTATGGCTACACCTTC
TRBV4-2	TRBJ2-7	.	few	CASSQAPGEGEQYF	TGTGCCAGCAGCCAGGCCCCAGGGGAGGGCGAGCAGTACTTC
TRBV30	TRBJ1-2	.	once	CAWSSGRDGYTF	TGTGCCTGGAGTTCGGGCAGAGACGGCTACACCTTC